The 28 T cell receptor beta chains below were found in one sample sequenced in a study of T cell changes during pregnancy in multiple sclerosis. TCRdb's table, derived via immunoSEQ multiplex PCR, lists solely in-frame clones and lacks some. The sample lists under 45,000 clones, 95% to 96% occurring once. The sample was peripheral blood, taken in the second trimester of pregnancy. Receptors originate from a female donor with multiple sclerosis, enrolled in a pregnancy study.

About this clone itself: The junction and the germline gene differ at one end; a read error may be behind it. The chain couples TRBV15 to TRBJ2-7; tentatively, D is TRBD2 (6 bases). Germline CDR1 reads LNHNV; CDR2 reads YYDKDF (reference sequence). The CDR3 contains 15 residues. The DNA of the CDR3 is TGTGCCACCAGGAGAGATGGGCGGACTATCTACGAGCAGTACTTC. Protein sequence: CATRRDGRTIYEQYF.

In DNA form, the CDR3 reads TGCGCCAGCAGTGGGCTAGCGGCCCGCTACGAGCAGTACTTC. It yields the protein CASSGLAARYEQYF. V gene TRBV10-2 combines with J gene TRBJ2-7, with 7 bases identical to TRBD2. The germline V gene encodes CDR1 WSHSY and CDR2 SAAADI. This CDR3 comprises 14 residues. V was clipped by 4 bases and J by 3 bases; unmatched bases: 6.

The rearrangement uses TRBV15 and TRBJ2-5, with a tentative D call TRBD1 (5 bases). This CDR3 has 17 amino acids. V dropped 0 bases and J dropped 2 bases, with 16 bases sitting between them. Germline assignment: CDR1 LNHNV and CDR2 YYDKDF (reference sequence). This CDR3 reads CATSREKGGATQETQYF. In DNA, the CDR3 is TGTGCCACCAGCAGAGAGAAGGGTGGGGCTACACAAGAGACCCAGTACTTC.

In DNA form, the CDR3 reads TGTGCCAGCAGTGAAACCCAGAACTATGGCTACACCTTC. This translates into CASSETQNYGYTF. The genes are TRBV2 and TRBJ1-2; D is ambiguous. This CDR3 is 13 amino acids long. The germline V gene encodes CDR1 SNHLY and CDR2 FYNNEI. V was shortened by 2 bases and J by 2 bases, with 6 bases between the two germline ends.

Written as DNA, the CDR3 is TGTGCCAGCAGCCTCATGACAGGCTCCTACGAGCAGTACTTC. Translated, it gives CASSLMTGSYEQYF. This chain uses TRBV5-8 with TRBJ2-7, with D perhaps matching TRBD1 (6 bases). V was clipped by 4 bases and J by 0 bases, with 11 bases between them. The CDR3 totals 14 residues. Germline V lookup: CDR1 SGHTS, CDR2 YDEGEE.

V is TRBV27 and J is TRBJ2-7, with 7 bases lining up with TRBD2. This CDR3 is built from 14 residues. Germline V gene data show CDR1 as MNHEY and CDR2 as SMNVEV (reference sequence). V lost 4 bases and J lost 4; bases outside the gene matches: 7. Written as DNA, the CDR3 is TGTGCCAGCAGTTGGGGACTAAGCGGATACGAGCAGTACTTC. Translated: CASSWGLSGYEQYF.

The gene calls are TRBV7-9 and TRBJ1-1; D unclear. Trimming shortened V by 1 base and J by 0 bases, and 6 bases separated the two germline ends. The CDR3 has 14 amino acids. The germline V gene has CDR1 SEHNR and CDR2 FQNEAQ (reference sequence). The CDR3 sequence: CASSLEPVNTEAFF. CDR3 sequence (DNA): TGTGCCAGCAGCTTAGAACCGGTGAACACTGAAGCTTTCTTT.

This sequence joins TRBV6-4 and TRBJ2-1, with TRBD2 identical over 8 bases. This CDR3 spans 15 amino acids. Germline-derived CDR1 and CDR2 are MRHNA and SNTAGT. Losses at the gene ends were 6 bases for V and 2 bases for J; bases not matched to a gene: 6. CDR3 residues: CASSADGRAYNEQFF. The CDR3 DNA reads TGTGCCAGCAGCGCCGACGGGAGGGCCTACAATGAGCAGTTCTTC.

This chain links TRBV28 with TRBJ2-3, with TRBD1 as a possible D gene (5 bases). V lost 6 bases to trimming and J lost 3 bases, with 13 bases between them. The length of the CDR3 is 14 residues. Per germline, CDR1 MDHEN and CDR2 SYDVKM. The CDR3, as DNA: TGTGCCAGCAGCGCTCAGGGTGCGACAGATACGCAGTATTTT. Translating gives CASSAQGATDTQYF.

The chain recombines TRBV27 with TRBJ2-1, with 11 bases matching TRBD2. CDR3 size: 14 residues. The V segment lost 4 bases and the J segment 9 bases; nucleotides outside the gene matches: 5. Germline CDR1 and CDR2: MNHEY and SMNVEV (reference sequence). The chain's CDR3 is CASSSLGLAVEQFF. CDR3 sequence (DNA): TGTGCCAGCAGTTCCTTGGGACTAGCGGTTGAGCAGTTCTTC.

This chain uses TRBV6-6 with TRBJ2-7; D remains ambiguous. The V gene's germline CDR1 is MNHNY and CDR2 SVGAGI (reference sequence). This CDR3 region has 11 residues. The germline V and J ends were trimmed by 5 bases and 3 bases, with 5 bases remaining between them. The CDR3 here is CASSTGYEQYF. The DNA of the CDR3 is TGTGCCAGCAGTACGGGCTACGAGCAGTACTTC.

DNA of the CDR3: TGTGCCAGCAGTGTTGGCAGCTACAATGAGCAGTTCTTC. Translation: CASSVGSYNEQFF. The chain links TRBV6-1 to TRBJ2-1; D remains unclear. V was clipped by 4 bases and J by 3 bases, with 7 bases between them. The CDR3 loop spans 13 amino acids. Germline V gives CDR1 MNHNS, CDR2 SASEGT.

This clone was seen a few times. The chain recombines TRBV30 with TRBJ1-2; 10 bases match TRBD1. The V and J ends lost 8 bases and 6 bases, in that order; junction bases with no gene match: 6. In germline, CDR1 is GTSNPN, CDR2 SVGIG (reference sequence). This CDR3 spans 12 amino acids. In DNA, the CDR3 is TGTGCCAGGGACAGGGGAGGGGATGGCTACACCTTC. Translated, it gives CARDRGGDGYTF.

CDR3 in DNA: TGTGCCAGCAGCGTAGCGGCGGGAGCACCTACCGAGCAGTACTTC. Translating it yields CASSVAAGAPTEQYF. The chain employs TRBV9 and TRBJ2-7, with TRBD2 matching 7 bases. The CDR3 is 15 residues long. From germline, CDR1 is SGDLS and CDR2 YYNGEE. V lost 0 bases and J lost 6; bases outside the gene matches: 9.

The chain combines TRBV2 with TRBJ2-3, with 8 positions matching TRBD2. V lost 6 bases to trimming and J lost 0 bases; unmatched junction nucleotides: 17. This CDR3 comprises 19 residues. Germline CDR1 and CDR2: SNHLY and FYNNEI. CDR3 protein: CASSHPQAGVGPSTDTQYF. Written as DNA, the CDR3 is TGTGCCAGCAGCCACCCCCAAGCGGGAGTCGGCCCTAGCACAGATACGCAGTATTTT. The whole variable domain, remainder taken from reference TRBV2 and TRBJ2-3, is EPEVTQTPSHQVTQMGQEVILRCVPISNHLYFYWYRQILGQKVEFLVSFYNNEISEKSEIFDDQFSVERPDGSNFTLKIRSTKLEDSAMYFCASSHPQAGVGPSTDTQYFGPGTRLTVL.

The chain couples TRBV11-2 to TRBJ2-7; 8 nucleotides match TRBD1. The CDR3 spans 15 residues. CDR1 is SGHAT, CDR2 FQNNGV, per germline. Unmatched junction bases numbered 6, after V lost 5 bases and J lost 0 bases. The CDR3 bases are TGTGCCAGCAGCCCACAGGGGGTTCGCTCCTACGAGCAGTACTTC. It encodes CASSPQGVRSYEQYF.

The genes are TRBV5-1 and TRBJ2-3; maybe TRBD1 (5 bases). Looked up from germline, CDR1 is SGHRS and CDR2 is YFSETQ. V was trimmed by 6 bases and J by 2 bases, leaving 13 bases between them. This CDR3 has 14 residues. The CDR3 DNA reads as TGCGCCAGCATCCTGGGGCTCGACACAGATACGCAGTATTTT. Protein: CASILGLDTDTQYF.

This rearrangement joins TRBV5-8 to TRBJ1-1; 8 bases map to TRBD1. The CDR3 length is 14 residues. The V gene's germline CDR1 is SGHTS and CDR2 YDEGEE. J lost 5 bases, V lost 4 bases, and 7 bases had no gene match. CDR3 region: CASSRGQVGTEAFF. The CDR3 bases are TGTGCCAGCAGCCGGGGACAGGTAGGAACTGAAGCTTTCTTT.

The chain is built from TRBV6-5 and TRBJ1-2, with D uncertain. Trimming left V 6 bases short and J 4 bases short, with 18 bases between. Germline V lookup: CDR1 MNHEY, CDR2 SVGAGI. The CDR3 contains 15 residues. CDR3 region: CASRHLERASYGYTF. CDR3 sequence (DNA): TGTGCCAGCAGGCACCTGGAGAGGGCTTCCTATGGCTACACCTTC.

This sequence joins TRBV12-5 and TRBJ2-5; D remains unclear. CDR1 is LGHNT and CDR2 is FRNRAP in the germline V gene. The CDR3 loop spans 13 amino acids. V was pared by 5 bases and J by 4 bases, with 11 bases between. The CDR3 bases are TGTGCTAGTGGTCCCCGGGTGGCAGAGACCCAGTACTTC. Translation: CASGPRVAETQYF.

V gene TRBV5-1 combines with J gene TRBJ2-1, with a tentative D call TRBD1 (6 bases). V gave up 5 bases and J gave up 3 bases, with 6 bases separating them. This CDR3 has 12 amino acids. The germline V gene encodes CDR1 SGHRS and CDR2 YFSETQ. CDR3 in amino acids: CASRQGYNEQFF. Here the CDR3 DNA reads TGCGCCAGCAGACAGGGCTACAATGAGCAGTTCTTC.

The gene calls are TRBV9 and TRBJ2-2; 9 bases map to TRBD1. This CDR3 has 16 amino acids. Germline lookup yields CDR1 SGDLS and CDR2 YYNGEE. V shed 6 bases, J shed 4 bases, and the junction held 10 bases outside the gene matches. The CDR3 sequence is CASTNEGQGITGELFF. The CDR3 nucleotides are TGTGCCAGCACCAACGAGGGACAGGGCATCACCGGGGAGCTGTTTTTT. The entire variable domain, with the rest obtained from reference TRBV9 and TRBJ2-2, is as follows: DSGVTQTPKHLITATGQRVTLRCSPRSGDLSVYWYQQSLDQGLQFLIQYYNGEERAKGNILERFSAQQFPDLHSELNLSSLELGDSALYFCASTNEGQGITGELFFGEGSRLTVL.

The chain combines TRBV29-1 with TRBJ1-1, with 9 positions matching TRBD1. The CDR3 contains 13 residues. V was clipped by 6 bases and J by 3 bases; unmatched bases: 5. Germline CDR1 SQVTM, CDR2 ANQGSEA. DNA of the CDR3: TGCAGCGTCGAGGGACAGGGTTACACTGAAGCTTTCTTT. Residues: CSVEGQGYTEAFF. The variable domain in full, completed from reference TRBV29-1 and TRBJ1-1, reads SAVISQKPSRDICQRGTSLTIQCQVDSQVTMMFWYRQQPGQSLTLIATANQGSEATYESGFVIDKFPISRPNLTFSTLTVSNMSPEDSSIYLCSVEGQGYTEAFFGQGTRLTVV.

The genes are TRBV4-2 and TRBJ2-1, with TRBD1 as a possible D gene (6 bases). There are 15 residues in the CDR3. The germline CDR1 and CDR2 sequences are LGHNA and YNFKEQ. Deletions cut 3 bases from V and 2 bases from J, with 11 bases between. The CDR3 DNA sequence: TGTGCCAGCAGCCATACAGGGAAGACCTACAATGAGCAGTTCTTC. Protein sequence: CASSHTGKTYNEQFF.

This chain connects TRBV11-2 to TRBJ2-7, with TRBD2 identical over 10 bases. CDR1 SGHAT and CDR2 FQNNGV come from the germline V gene. The CDR3 has 14 amino acids. V lost 4 bases and J lost 4; bases outside the gene matches: 4. CDR3 residues: CASSSLAGTYEQYF. CDR3 in DNA: TGTGCCAGCAGCTCACTAGCGGGGACTTACGAGCAGTACTTC.

This chain connects TRBV28 to TRBJ2-7; tentative D call: TRBD1 (5 bases). Per germline, CDR1 MDHEN and CDR2 SYDVKM. With 4 bases removed from V and 0 bases from J, the gap between germline ends came to 13 bases. The CDR3 is 15 amino acids. CDR3 sequence: CASSSADRNSYEQYF. Here the CDR3 DNA reads TGTGCCAGCAGTTCCGCCGACAGAAACTCCTACGAGCAGTACTTC.

V gene TRBV7-9 combines with J gene TRBJ2-1; D may be TRBD2 (6 bases). The CDR3 runs to 16 residues. V was trimmed by 5 bases and J by 7 bases, leaving 21 bases between them. Germline V gene sequence: CDR1 SEHNR, CDR2 FQNEAQ (reference sequence). CDR3 region: CASSKTPGLTRNEQFF. Written as DNA, the CDR3 is TGTGCCAGCAGCAAAACTCCGGGACTCACGAGAAATGAGCAGTTCTTC.

V usage is TRBV7-3 and J usage is TRBJ2-3, with 13 bases lining up with TRBD2. This CDR3 comprises 18 residues. With V trimmed by 2 bases and J by 5 bases, 10 bases remained unmatched. CDR1 SGHTA and CDR2 FQGTGA come from the germline V gene. CDR3 sequence reads: CASSLGLRLAGGGDTQYF. The CDR3 bases are TGTGCCAGCAGCTTAGGTTTACGACTAGCGGGAGGTGGAGATACGCAGTATTTT.